This is a list of T cell receptor beta chains from one sample in a study of blood T cell repertoires in COVID-19. Profiled with immunoSEQ multiplex PCR; TCRdb holds only in-frame clones, not every one. The profile shows about 270,000 clones, approximately 90% of them singletons. Sequencing was performed on PBMCs or T cells enriched from blood (not recorded which). The receptors here all came from a woman between 18 and 30 years old who had recovered from COVID-19. Both conserved end residues are part of each CDR3. A D gene is named only where the DNA matches it firmly.

j_call	v_call	d_call	cdr3_aa	cdr3_nt
TRBJ1-2	TRBV6-5	NA	CASSYSGRTDYGYTF	TGTGCCAGCAGTTATTCCGGGAGGACTGACTATGGCTACACCTTC
TRBJ2-1	TRBV27	TRBD2	CASSLSGLVYNEQFF	TGTGCCAGCAGTTTATCGGGACTAGTCTACAATGAGCAGTTCTTC
TRBJ1-5	TRBV10-2	NA	CASSDSPYSNQPQHF	TGCGCCAGCAGTGATTCCCCGTATAGCAATCAGCCCCAGCATTTT
TRBJ2-7	TRBV5-8	TRBD2	CASSLGLAGGPDEQYF	TGTGCCAGCAGCCTGGGACTAGCGGGGGGGCCGGACGAGCAGTACTTC
TRBJ1-1	TRBV10-3	NA	CAIRATGGAQGEAFF	TGTGCCATCAGAGCGACCGGGGGGGCGCAGGGTGAAGCTTTCTTT
TRBJ2-7	TRBV6-1	TRBD2	CASSVLAGEYEQYF	TGTGCCAGCAGTGTACTAGCGGGGGAATACGAGCAGTACTTC
TRBJ1-4	TRBV3-1/TRBV3-2	TRBD1	CASSLVQGGNEKLFF	TGTGCCAGCAGCCTCGTTCAGGGGGGTAATGAAAAACTGTTTTTT
TRBJ1-3	TRBV19	NA	CASSIFQGPGNTIYF	TGTGCCAGTAGTATCTTTCAGGGTCCTGGAAACACCATATATTTT
TRBJ1-1	TRBV4-1	NA	CASSQVPVNTEAFF	TGCGCCAGCAGCCAAGTTCCAGTGAACACTGAAGCTTTCTTT
TRBJ2-5	TRBV24-1	TRBD1	CATSDSTGTGETQYF	TGTGCCACCAGTGACTCTACCGGGACAGGAGAGACCCAGTACTTC
TRBJ1-1	TRBV29-1	TRBD1	CSVRTGLNTEAFF	TGCAGCGTTCGGACAGGGTTGAACACTGAAGCTTTCTTT